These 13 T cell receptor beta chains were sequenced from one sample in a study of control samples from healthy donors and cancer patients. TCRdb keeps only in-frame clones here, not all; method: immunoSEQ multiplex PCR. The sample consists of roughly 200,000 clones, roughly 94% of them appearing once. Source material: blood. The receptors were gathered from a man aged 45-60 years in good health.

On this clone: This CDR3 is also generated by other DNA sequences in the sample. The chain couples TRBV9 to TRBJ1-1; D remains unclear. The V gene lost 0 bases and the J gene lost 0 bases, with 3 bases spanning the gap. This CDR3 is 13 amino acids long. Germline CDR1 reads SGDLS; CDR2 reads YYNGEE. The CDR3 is CASSVALNTEAFF. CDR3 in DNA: TGTGCCAGCAGCGTAGCGTTGAACACTGAAGCTTTCTTT.

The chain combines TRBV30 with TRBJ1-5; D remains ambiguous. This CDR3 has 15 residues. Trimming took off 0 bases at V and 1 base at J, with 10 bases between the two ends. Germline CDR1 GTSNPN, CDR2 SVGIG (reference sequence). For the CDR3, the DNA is TGTGCCTGGAGTGTACCTGGTAGCAGCAATCAGCCCCAGCATTTT. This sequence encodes CAWSVPGSSNQPQHF.

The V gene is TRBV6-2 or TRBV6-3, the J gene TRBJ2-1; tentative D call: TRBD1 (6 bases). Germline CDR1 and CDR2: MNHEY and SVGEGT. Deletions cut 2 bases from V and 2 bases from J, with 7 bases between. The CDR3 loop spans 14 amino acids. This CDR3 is CASSYGTTYNEQFF. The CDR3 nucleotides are TGTGCCAGCAGTTACGGGACAACCTACAATGAGCAGTTCTTC.

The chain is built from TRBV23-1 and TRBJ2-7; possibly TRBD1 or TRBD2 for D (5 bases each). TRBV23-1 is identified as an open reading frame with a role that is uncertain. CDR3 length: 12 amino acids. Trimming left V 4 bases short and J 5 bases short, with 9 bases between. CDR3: CASSPGTHEQYV. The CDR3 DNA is TGCGCCAGCAGTCCAGGGACCCACGAGCAGTACGTC.

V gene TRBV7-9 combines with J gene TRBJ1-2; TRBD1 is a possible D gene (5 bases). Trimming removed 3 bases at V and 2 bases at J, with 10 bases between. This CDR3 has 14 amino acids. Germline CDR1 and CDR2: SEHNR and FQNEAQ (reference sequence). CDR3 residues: CASSLAQGNYGYTF. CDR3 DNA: TGTGCCAGCAGCTTGGCGCAGGGAAACTATGGCTACACCTTC.

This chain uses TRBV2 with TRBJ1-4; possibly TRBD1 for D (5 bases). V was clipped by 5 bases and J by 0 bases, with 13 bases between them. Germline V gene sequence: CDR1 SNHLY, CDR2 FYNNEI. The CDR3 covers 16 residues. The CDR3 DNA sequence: TGTGCCAGCAGTTTAACAGGTTTTGCAACTAATGAAAAACTGTTTTTT. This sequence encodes CASSLTGFATNEKLFF.

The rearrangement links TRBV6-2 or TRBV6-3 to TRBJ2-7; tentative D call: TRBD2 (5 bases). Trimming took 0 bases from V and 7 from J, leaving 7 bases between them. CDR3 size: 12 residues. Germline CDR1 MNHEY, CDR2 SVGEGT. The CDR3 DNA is TGTGCCAGCAGTTACTCGCCGGGGGAGCAGTACGTC. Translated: CASSYSPGEQYV.

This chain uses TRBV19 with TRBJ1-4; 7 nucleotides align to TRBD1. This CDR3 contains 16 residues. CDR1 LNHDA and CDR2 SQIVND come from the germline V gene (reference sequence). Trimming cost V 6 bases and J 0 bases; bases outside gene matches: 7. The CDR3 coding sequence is TGTGCCAGTAGACCCCGGGACAGACCAACTAATGAAAAACTGTTTTTT. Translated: CASRPRDRPTNEKLFF.

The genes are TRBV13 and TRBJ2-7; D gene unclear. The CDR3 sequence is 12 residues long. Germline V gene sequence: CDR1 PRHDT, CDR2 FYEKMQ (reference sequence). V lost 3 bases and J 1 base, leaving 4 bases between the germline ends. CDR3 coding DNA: TGTGCCAGCAGCTTTTCGTCCTACGAGCAGTACGTC. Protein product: CASSFSSYEQYV.

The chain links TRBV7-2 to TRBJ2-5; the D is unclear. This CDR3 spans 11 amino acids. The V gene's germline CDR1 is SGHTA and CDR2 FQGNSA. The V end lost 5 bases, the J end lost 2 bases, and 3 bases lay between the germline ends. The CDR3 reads CASSRQETQYF. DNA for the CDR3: TGTGCCAGCAGCAGACAAGAGACCCAGTACTTC.

The CDR3 DNA sequence: TGTGCCACCGTGGGGGGGCCGAACACTGAAGCTTTCTTT. Encoded protein: CATVGGPNTEAFF. V and J are TRBV24-1 and TRBJ1-1, with D perhaps TRBD1 (6 bases). Per germline, CDR1 KGHDR and CDR2 SFDVKD. Trimming took 9 bases from V and 1 from J, leaving 11 bases between them. The CDR3 extends over 13 amino acids.

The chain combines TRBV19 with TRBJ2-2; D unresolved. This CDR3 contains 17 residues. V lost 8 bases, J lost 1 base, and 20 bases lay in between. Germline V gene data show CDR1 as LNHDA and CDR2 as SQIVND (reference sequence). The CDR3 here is CASRHLRRTVNTGELFF. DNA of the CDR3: TGTGCCAGTCGCCACCTCAGACGGACCGTGAACACCGGGGAGCTGTTTTTT. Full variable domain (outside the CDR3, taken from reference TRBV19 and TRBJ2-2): DGGITQSPKYLFRKEGQNVTLSCEQNLNHDAMYWYRQDPGQGLRLIYYSQIVNDFQKGDIAEGYSVSREKKESFPLTVTSAQKNPTAFYLCASRHLRRTVNTGELFFGEGSRLTVL.

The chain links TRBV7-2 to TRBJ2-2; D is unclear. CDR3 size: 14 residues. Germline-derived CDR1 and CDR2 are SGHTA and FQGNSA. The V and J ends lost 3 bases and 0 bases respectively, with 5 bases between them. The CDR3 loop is CASSLWANTGELFF. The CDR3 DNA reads TGTGCCAGCAGCTTGTGGGCGAACACCGGGGAGCTGTTTTTT. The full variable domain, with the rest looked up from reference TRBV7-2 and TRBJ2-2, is GAGVSQSPSNKVTEKGKDVELRCDPISGHTALYWYRQSLGQGLEFLIYFQGNSAPDKSGLPSDRFSAERTGGSVSTLTIQRTQQEDSAVYLCASSLWANTGELFFGEGSRLTVL.